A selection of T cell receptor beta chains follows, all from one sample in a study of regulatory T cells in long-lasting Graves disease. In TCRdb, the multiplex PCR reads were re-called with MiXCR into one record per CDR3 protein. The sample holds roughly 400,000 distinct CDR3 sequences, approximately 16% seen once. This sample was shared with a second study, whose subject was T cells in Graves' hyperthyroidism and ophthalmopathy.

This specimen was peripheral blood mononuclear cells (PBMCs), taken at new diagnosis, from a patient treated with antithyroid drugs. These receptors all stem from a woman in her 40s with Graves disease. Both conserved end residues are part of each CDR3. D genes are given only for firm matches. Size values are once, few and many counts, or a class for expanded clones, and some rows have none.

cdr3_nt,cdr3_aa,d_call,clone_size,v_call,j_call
TGTGCCAGCACCACGGGGAGCGGGAATAGCAATCAGCCCCAGCATTTT,CASTTGSGNSNQPQHF,.,many,TRBV6-1,TRBJ1-5
TGTGCCAGCAGCTTAGAAGGGGAGGCCCAAGAGACCCAGTACTTC,CASSLEGEAQETQYF,.,many,TRBV11-2,TRBJ2-5
TGTGCCAGCAATCAGGGCAATTCACCCCTCCACTTT,CASNQGNSPLHF,.,few,TRBV9,TRBJ1-6
TGTGCCAGCAGTTCCCGGGACAGGGACACAGATACGCAGTATTTT,CASSSRDRDTDTQYF,TRBD1,many,TRBV27,TRBJ2-3
TGCAGCGTTGAAGGGCAGGGGATCGAAAAACTGTTTTTT,CSVEGQGIEKLFF,.,.,TRBV29-1,TRBJ1-4
TGCGCCAGCAGATTCGGACAGGGACGGTTCGAGCAGTACTTC,CASRFGQGRFEQYF,TRBD1,few,TRBV10-2,TRBJ2-7
TGTGCCAGCATCCTCCAGTGGGGCAATCAGCCCCAGCATTTT,CASILQWGNQPQHF,.,many,TRBV28,TRBJ1-5
TGTGCCAGTTGGGGAGGTAAAAGCACAGGTACGCAGTATTTT,CASWGGKSTGTQYF,.,.,TRBV12-3/TRBV12-4,TRBJ2-3
TGTGCCAGCAGCCAAGATCGGTTTGCGGGAGGGGGGAATGAGCAGTTCTTC,CASSQDRFAGGGNEQFF,TRBD2,few,TRBV3-1,TRBJ2-1
TGTGCCTGGAGTGGCACAAGAAACTATGGCTACACCTTC,CAWSGTRNYGYTF,.,many,TRBV30,TRBJ1-2
TGTGCCAGCACTGGGAACAGTGGGTACGAGCAGTACTTC,CASTGNSGYEQYF,.,.,TRBV7-9,TRBJ2-7
TGTGCCACCAGCAGAAGGGCGACCTACAATGAGCAGTTCTTC,CATSRRATYNEQFF,.,few,TRBV15,TRBJ2-1
TGTGCCAGCAGCTTAGGCGGAGACACCGGGGAGCTGTTTTTT,CASSLGGDTGELFF,.,many,TRBV13,TRBJ2-2
TGTGCCAGCAGTTTACTCGGACAGGGGAGGGATGGCTACACCTTC,CASSLLGQGRDGYTF,TRBD1,many,TRBV12-3/TRBV12-4,TRBJ1-2
TGCGCCAGCAGCCAAGATTTGTCTAGCGTAGATACGCAGTATTTT,CASSQDLSSVDTQYF,.,.,TRBV4-1,TRBJ2-3
TGTGCCAGCAGCCAGGGCTCACGGGACAGGGAGCTCGAGCAGTACTTC,CASSQGSRDRELEQYF,TRBD1,many,TRBV14,TRBJ2-7
TGTGCCAGCAGCTTAATGGGGACTAGCGGGAGTTTGGATACGCAGTATTTT,CASSLMGTSGSLDTQYF,TRBD2,many,TRBV11-2,TRBJ2-3
TGTGCCAGCAGTGAAGAACAGGGGGCGCGAGCCAAAAACATTCAGTACTTC,CASSEEQGARAKNIQYF,TRBD1,many,TRBV6-1,TRBJ2-4
TGTGCCAGCAGCCAGCAGACTAGCGGGAGGCACGAGCAGTACTTC,CASSQQTSGRHEQYF,TRBD2,.,TRBV4-2,TRBJ2-7
TGTGCCAGCAGTTTAGTTGACCAGCGGGAGGATCAGTTCTTC,CASSLVDQREDQFF,TRBD2,.,TRBV12-3/TRBV12-4,TRBJ2-1
TGTGCCAGTACTGACCAGGTAAACACTGAAGCTTTCTTT,CASTDQVNTEAFF,.,.,TRBV19,TRBJ1-1
TGTGCCAGCAGCTTAGTTACCGGGACAGGCTATGGCTACACCTTC,CASSLVTGTGYGYTF,TRBD1,many,TRBV7-9,TRBJ1-2
TGCAGTGCTAGAGATGCACGCGGTTCCTACAATGAGCAGTTCTTC,CSARDARGSYNEQFF,.,many,TRBV20-1,TRBJ2-1
TGTGCCAGCAGCCCCGAATCAAACACTGAAGCTTTCTTT,CASSPESNTEAFF,.,many,TRBV2,TRBJ1-1
TGCAGTGCTAGAAATTACCGGGACAGGGTCAATGGAAAACTGTTTTTT,CSARNYRDRVNGKLFF,TRBD1,.,TRBV20-1,TRBJ1-4
TGTGCCAGCGGCGGGGCAAATCAGCCCCAGCATTTT,CASGGANQPQHF,.,.,TRBV9,TRBJ1-5
TGCAGTGCTGGAGTAGGGGGAGGCACAGATACGCAGTATTTT,CSAGVGGGTDTQYF,.,few,TRBV20-1,TRBJ2-3
TGCGCCAGCAGCCAAGGGGGCTTGGAAGGCTACACCTTC,CASSQGGLEGYTF,.,few,TRBV4-1,TRBJ1-2